A single sample is the source of the 11 T cell receptor beta chains below, sequenced in a study of cytomegalovirus exposure and HLA in healthy donors. The PCR ran on 60 Vbeta and 13 Jbeta primers. TCRdb's copy holds only in-frame clones and misses some; the assay was immunoSEQ multiplex PCR. The sample lists some 200,000 clones, roughly 80% occurring once. Sequencing used PBMCs. These receptors all come from a man aged 35 to 55 in good health and CMV-seronegative.

Written as DNA, the CDR3 is TGTGCCTGGACCCAACAGGGGGCACAAGAGACCCAGTACTTC. This sequence encodes CAWTQQGAQETQYF. The genes are TRBV30 and TRBJ2-5; TRBD1 matches at 9 bases. V lost 4 bases, J lost 2 bases, and 5 bases stayed unmatched. The CDR3 runs 14 residues. The germline V gene encodes CDR1 GTSNPN and CDR2 SVGIG (reference sequence).

The chain links TRBV7-9 to TRBJ2-5; D call uncertain. CDR3 length equals 12 residues. V lost 3 bases and J lost 5, with 7 bases in between. Germline loops: CDR1 SEHNR, CDR2 FQNEAQ (reference sequence). The CDR3 sequence: CASSLIRETQYF. The CDR3 DNA reads as TGTGCCAGCAGCTTGATCCGGGAGACCCAGTACTTC.

The sample holds a few counts of this clone. The V and J genes are TRBV7-8 and TRBJ2-7; TRBD2 agrees at 8 bases. CDR3 size: 14 residues. V was clipped by 4 bases and J by 6 bases; unmatched bases: 8. Germline values: CDR1 SGHVS, CDR2 FQNEAQ. The CDR3 region has the DNA TGTGCCAGCAGCTACGGGACTAGTGATACCGAGCAGTACTTC. Translation gives CASSYGTSDTEQYF.

The V call is TRBV27, the J call TRBJ1-1, with D hard to call. The CDR3 runs to 13 residues. Trimming stripped 5 bases from V and 4 bases from J, with 11 bases between. Germline V lookup: CDR1 MNHEY, CDR2 SMNVEV (reference sequence). The CDR3 sequence is CASSPRRPTEAFF. CDR3 in DNA: TGTGCCAGCAGTCCTCGTCGTCCCACTGAAGCTTTCTTT.

This clone has just a few counts. The chain couples TRBV10-3 to TRBJ2-7; a possible D gene is TRBD2 (6 bases). The CDR3 loop spans 14 amino acids. The germline V gene has CDR1 ENHRY and CDR2 SYGVKD. Trimming took off 2 bases at V and 3 bases at J, with 11 bases between the two ends. CDR3 sequence (DNA): TGTGCCATCAGTGAGGCGGGGACCCTCTACGAGCAGTACTTC. Protein product: CAISEAGTLYEQYF.

This clone appeared a single time. One end of the junction does not line up with germline, which may come from a read error. This rearrangement joins TRBV7-9 to TRBJ1-1; 9 nucleotides line up with TRBD1. CDR3 size: 16 residues. Per the germline V gene, CDR1 is SEHNR and CDR2 is FQNEAQ (reference sequence). The CDR3: CSSSPRDRDENTEAFF. DNA for the CDR3: TGTTCCAGCAGCCCTCGGGACAGGGACGAGAACACTGAAGCTTTCTTT.

This clone was picked up one time. CDR3 sequence: CASSEVRGNYNEQFF. The DNA of the CDR3 is TGTGCCAGCAGTGAAGTAAGGGGCAACTACAATGAGCAGTTCTTC. The chain recombines TRBV25-1 with TRBJ2-1; maybe TRBD1 (5 bases). Germline V gives CDR1 MGHDK, CDR2 SYGVNS. Trimming stripped 2 bases from V and 3 bases from J, with 11 bases between. This CDR3 contains 15 residues.

This chain connects TRBV6-5 to TRBJ2-3, with D possibly being TRBD2 (5 bases). Trimming shortened V by 6 bases and J by 1 base, and 8 bases separated the two germline ends. The CDR3 is made up of 13 amino acids. Per germline, CDR1 MNHEY and CDR2 SVGAGI. CDR3 region: CASSLGGTDTQYF. The CDR3 bases are TGTGCCAGCAGCCTCGGGGGCACAGATACGCAGTATTTT.

The rearrangement links TRBV9 to TRBJ1-2; D unclear. V was cut by 5 bases and J by 3 bases, with 8 bases left in between. This CDR3 is built from 12 residues. Germline CDR1 is SGDLS and CDR2 is YYNGEE. CDR3 DNA sequence: TGTGCCAGCAGTGGAGGTTACTATGGCTACACCTTC. Translated: CASSGGYYGYTF.

The chain carries TRBV29-1 and TRBJ1-4; D gene uncertain. The CDR3 covers 10 residues. The germline V gene has CDR1 SQVTM and CDR2 ANQGSEA. DNA for the CDR3: TGCGCTACGGGTAATGAAAAACTGTTTTTT. This sequence encodes CATGNEKLFF.

The gene calls are TRBV5-1 and TRBJ2-7, with TRBD1 matching 10 bases. Losses at the gene ends were 2 bases for V and 7 bases for J; bases not matched to a gene: 6. The CDR3 is made up of 14 amino acids. Germline V CDR1 and CDR2: SGHRS, YFSETQ. The CDR3 nucleotides are TGCGCCAGCAGCTTCCGGGACAGGGGAGATGAGCAGTACTTC. It codes for CASSFRDRGDEQYF.